These 10 T cell receptor beta chains came from one sample sequenced in a study of technical replicates of blood from several donors. Produced via immunoSEQ multiplex PCR; TCRdb's table is partial and in-frame only. The table includes roughly 70,000 clones, about 90% detected once. Sequenced sample: T cells isolated from PBMCs. These receptors came from a human donor in good health.

The V gene is TRBV6-5, the J gene TRBJ2-2, with 10 bases identical to TRBD1. The germline V gene encodes CDR1 MNHEY and CDR2 SVGAGI. Unmatched junction bases numbered 2, after V lost 6 bases and J lost 4 bases. This CDR3 is 14 amino acids long. The CDR3 DNA reads as TGTGCCAGCAGGTGGGACAGGGGCACCGGGGAGCTGTTTTTT. Amino acid sequence: CASRWDRGTGELFF.

V and J are TRBV6-7 and TRBJ2-3; 7 nucleotides align to TRBD2. TRBV6-7 is flagged as an ORF with uncertain function. The CDR3 covers 15 residues. V lost 6 bases and J lost 3; bases outside the gene matches: 9. The CDR3 DNA follows: TGTGCCAGCAGCAAGGGAGGGCCTTGGACAGATACGCAGTATTTT. Its protein product is CASSKGGPWTDTQYF.

The chain is built from TRBV5-1 and TRBJ2-7, with 8 positions matching TRBD1. CDR1 and CDR2 (germline): SGHRS, YFSETQ. The CDR3 length is 14 residues. V lost 4 bases, J lost 6 bases, and 9 bases stayed unmatched. CDR3 protein: CASSHGTGGPEQYF. For the CDR3, the DNA is TGCGCCAGCAGCCATGGGACAGGCGGCCCCGAGCAGTACTTC.

The chain uses TRBV19 and TRBJ2-7, with 8 bases fitting TRBD1. The length of the CDR3 is 15 residues. The junction had 8 bases not matched to a gene; V was cut back by 5 bases and J by 2 bases. CDR1 is LNHDA, CDR2 SQIVND, per germline (reference sequence). This chain's CDR3 is CASSVQQQGAYEQYF. The DNA of the CDR3 is TGTGCCAGTAGTGTCCAACAACAGGGGGCCTACGAGCAGTACTTC.

V usage is TRBV29-1 and J usage is TRBJ2-7; TRBD2 matches at 11 bases. In germline, CDR1 is SQVTM, CDR2 ANQGSEA. The CDR3 length is 14 residues. V trimming: 3 bases; J trimming: 5 bases; junction bases outside the gene matches: 6. CDR3 nucleotides: TGCAGCGTTGATAGCGGGAGGGAGGGGGACGAGCAGTACTTC. Its protein is CSVDSGREGDEQYF.

This clone has only a few counts. The chain employs TRBV27 and TRBJ2-2; maybe TRBD2 (5 bases). CDR1 and CDR2 (germline): MNHEY, SMNVEV (reference sequence). The CDR3 sequence is 13 residues long. V dropped 5 bases and J dropped 5 bases, with 9 bases sitting between them. CDR3 sequence: CASSPGITGELFF. CDR3 DNA: TGTGCCAGCAGTCCCGGGATAACCGGGGAGCTGTTTTTT.

This chain connects TRBV5-3 to TRBJ2-7, with TRBD2 matching over 7 bases. TRBV5-3 is an ORF, with its function uncertain. The CDR3 runs to 16 residues. Trimming removed 0 bases from V and 2 bases from J; junction bases left unmatched: 8. As DNA, the CDR3 is TGTGCCAGAAGCTTGGGAATTCTAGCGGCTGCCTACGAGCAGTACTTC. Its protein is CARSLGILAAAYEQYF.

The CDR3 nucleotides read TGTGCCAGCAGCTCCCGCCAGGGATACAATGAGCAGTTCTTC. Translating gives CASSSRQGYNEQFF. The J gene is TRBJ2-1, the V gene TRBV7-6, with D possibly being TRBD1 (5 bases). Germline CDR1 is SGHVS and CDR2 is FNYEAQ. With 4 bases removed from V and 4 bases from J, the gap between germline ends came to 11 bases. The CDR3 runs 14 residues. Complete variable domain (other parts from reference TRBV7-6 and TRBJ2-1): GAGVSQSPRYKVTKRGQDVALRCDPISGHVSLYWYRQALGQGPEFLTYFNYEAQQDKSGLPNDRFSAERPEGSISTLTIQRTEQRDSAMYRCASSSRQGYNEQFFGPGTRLTVL.

The chain employs TRBV28 and TRBJ1-2, with 10 bases matching TRBD1. The germline V gene has CDR1 MDHEN and CDR2 SYDVKM. The CDR3 loop spans 15 amino acids. V shed 10 bases and J 2 bases; nucleotides not matched to a gene: 10. The DNA for the CDR3 is TGTGCCATCGGCGACAGGGGGCGAGGCAACTATGGCTACACCTTC. Translating gives CAIGDRGRGNYGYTF.

V is TRBV2 and J is TRBJ1-4; perhaps TRBD1 as D (6 bases). Germline CDR1 and CDR2: SNHLY and FYNNEI. This CDR3 spans 15 amino acids. Trimming pared 1 base from V and 4 bases from J, leaving 10 bases between. Written as DNA, the CDR3 is TGTGCCAGCAGTGAAGACAGGGTACTTAATGAAAAACTGTTTTTT. Its translation: CASSEDRVLNEKLFF.